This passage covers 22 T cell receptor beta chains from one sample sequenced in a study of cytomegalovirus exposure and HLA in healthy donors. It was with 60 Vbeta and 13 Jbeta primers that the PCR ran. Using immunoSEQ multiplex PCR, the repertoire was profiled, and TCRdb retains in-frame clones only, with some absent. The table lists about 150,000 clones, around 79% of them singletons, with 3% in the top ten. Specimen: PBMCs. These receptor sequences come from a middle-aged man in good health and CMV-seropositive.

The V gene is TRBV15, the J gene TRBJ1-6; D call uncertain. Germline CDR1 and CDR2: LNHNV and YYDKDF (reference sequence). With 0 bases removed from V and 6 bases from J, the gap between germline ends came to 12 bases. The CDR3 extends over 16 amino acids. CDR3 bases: TGTGCCACCAGCAGAGATCTTCAGTCCGCTAATTCACCCCTCCACTTT. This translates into CATSRDLQSANSPLHF.

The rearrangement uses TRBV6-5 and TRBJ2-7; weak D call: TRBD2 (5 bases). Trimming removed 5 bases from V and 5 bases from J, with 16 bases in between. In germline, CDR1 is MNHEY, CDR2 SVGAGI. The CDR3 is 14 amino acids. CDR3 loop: CASSRRGGPHEQYF. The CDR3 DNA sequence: TGTGCCAGCAGTAGGCGTGGAGGCCCCCACGAGCAGTACTTC.

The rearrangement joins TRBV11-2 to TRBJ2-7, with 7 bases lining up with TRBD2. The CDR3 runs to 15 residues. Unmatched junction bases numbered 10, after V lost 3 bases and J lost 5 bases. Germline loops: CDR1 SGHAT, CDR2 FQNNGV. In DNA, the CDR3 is TGTGCCAGCAGCTTCACGGGCGGGAGTGTCGACGAGCAGTACTTC. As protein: CASSFTGGSVDEQYF.

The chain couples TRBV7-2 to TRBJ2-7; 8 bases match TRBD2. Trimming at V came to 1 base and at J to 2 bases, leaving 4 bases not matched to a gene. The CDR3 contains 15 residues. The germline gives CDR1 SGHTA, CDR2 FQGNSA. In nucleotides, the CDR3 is TGTGCCAGCAGCTTAGGGACTAGCCGACCCTACGAGCAGTACTTC. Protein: CASSLGTSRPYEQYF.

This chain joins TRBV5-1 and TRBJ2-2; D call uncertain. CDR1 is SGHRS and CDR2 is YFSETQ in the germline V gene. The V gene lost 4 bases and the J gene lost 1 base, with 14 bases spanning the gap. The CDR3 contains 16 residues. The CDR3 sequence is CASSRTTHQNTGELFF. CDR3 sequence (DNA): TGCGCCAGCAGCCGCACGACTCACCAGAACACCGGGGAGCTGTTTTTT. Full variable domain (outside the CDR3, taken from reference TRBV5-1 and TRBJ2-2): KAGVTQTPRYLIKTRGQQVTLSCSPISGHRSVSWYQQTPGQGLQFLFEYFSETQRNKGNFPGRFSGRQFSNSRSEMNVSTLELGDSALYLCASSRTTHQNTGELFFGEGSRLTVL.

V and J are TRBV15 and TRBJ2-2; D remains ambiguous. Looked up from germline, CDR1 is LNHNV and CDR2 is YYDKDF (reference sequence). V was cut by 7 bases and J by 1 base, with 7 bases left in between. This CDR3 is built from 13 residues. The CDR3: CATTPGNTGELFF. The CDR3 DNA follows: TGTGCCACCACCCCGGGGAACACCGGGGAGCTGTTTTTT.

CDR3 region: CASSHSSANNEQFF. In DNA form, the CDR3 reads TGTGCCAGCAGCCATTCTAGCGCCAACAATGAGCAGTTCTTC. J is TRBJ2-1 and V is TRBV7-3; possibly TRBD2 for D (6 bases). The ends were cut back, 5 bases at V and 5 bases at J, with 13 bases in the middle. CDR1 and CDR2 (germline): SGHTA, FQGTGA. The CDR3 covers 14 residues.

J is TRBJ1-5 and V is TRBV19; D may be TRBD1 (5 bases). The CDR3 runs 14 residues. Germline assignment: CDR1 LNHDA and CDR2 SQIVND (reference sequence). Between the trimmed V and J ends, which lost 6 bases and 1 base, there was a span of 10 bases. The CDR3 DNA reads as TGTGCCAGTAGCCCCTCAGGGAGCAATCAGCCCCAGCATTTT. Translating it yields CASSPSGSNQPQHF. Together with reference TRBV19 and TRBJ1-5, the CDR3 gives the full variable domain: DGGITQSPKYLFRKEGQNVTLSCEQNLNHDAMYWYRQDPGQGLRLIYYSQIVNDFQKGDIAEGYSVSREKKESFPLTVTSAQKNPTAFYLCASSPSGSNQPQHFGDGTRLSIL.

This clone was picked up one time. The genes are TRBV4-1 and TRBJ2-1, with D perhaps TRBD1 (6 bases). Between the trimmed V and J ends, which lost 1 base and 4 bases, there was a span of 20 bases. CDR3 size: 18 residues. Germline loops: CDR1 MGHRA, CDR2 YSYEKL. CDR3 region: CASSQGPQTGHQYNEQFF. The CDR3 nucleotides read TGCGCCAGCAGCCAAGGCCCCCAGACAGGACACCAGTACAATGAGCAGTTCTTC.

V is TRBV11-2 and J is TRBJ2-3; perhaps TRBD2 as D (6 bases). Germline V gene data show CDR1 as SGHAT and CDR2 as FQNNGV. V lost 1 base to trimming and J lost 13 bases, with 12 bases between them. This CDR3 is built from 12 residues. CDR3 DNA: TGTGCCAGCAGCTTAGGTCAGGGCGGGAAGTATTTT. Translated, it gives CASSLGQGGKYF.

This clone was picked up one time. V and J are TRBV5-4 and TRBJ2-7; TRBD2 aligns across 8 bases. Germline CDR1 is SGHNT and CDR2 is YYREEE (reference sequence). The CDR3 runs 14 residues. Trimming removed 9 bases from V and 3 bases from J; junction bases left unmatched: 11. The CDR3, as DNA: TGTGCCACTCTCCCCCAGCGGGAGAACTACGAGCAGTACTTC. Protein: CATLPQRENYEQYF.

The CDR3 DNA is TGTGCCAGCAGCTTAGGCGGGAGGGCCTCCAATGAGCAGTTCTTC. Protein: CASSLGGRASNEQFF. The J gene is TRBJ2-1, the V gene TRBV11-3; 9 bases are shared with TRBD2. V trimming: 1 base; J trimming: 6 bases; junction bases outside the gene matches: 4. The CDR3 consists of 15 residues. From germline, CDR1 is SGHNT and CDR2 YENEEA.

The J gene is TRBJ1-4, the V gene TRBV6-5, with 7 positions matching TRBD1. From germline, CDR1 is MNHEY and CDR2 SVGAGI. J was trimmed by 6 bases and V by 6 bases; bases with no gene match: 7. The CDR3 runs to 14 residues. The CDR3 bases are TGTGCCAGCAGGAAGGGACAGCCCTATGAAAAACTGTTTTTT. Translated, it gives CASRKGQPYEKLFF.

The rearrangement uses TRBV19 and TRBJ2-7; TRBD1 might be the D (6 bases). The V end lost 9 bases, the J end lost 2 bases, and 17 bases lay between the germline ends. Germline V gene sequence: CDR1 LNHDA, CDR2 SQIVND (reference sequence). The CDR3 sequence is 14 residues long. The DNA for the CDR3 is TGTGCCAGACCCCAGGGGTTTGGGACCTACGAGCAGTACTTC. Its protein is CARPQGFGTYEQYF.

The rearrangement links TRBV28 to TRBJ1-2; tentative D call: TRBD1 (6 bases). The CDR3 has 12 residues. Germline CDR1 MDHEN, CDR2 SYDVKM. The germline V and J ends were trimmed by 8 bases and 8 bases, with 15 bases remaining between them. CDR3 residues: CASSLGGLGYTF. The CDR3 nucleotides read TGTGCCAGCTCCTTAGGGGGTCTCGGCTACACCTTC.

DNA of the CDR3: TGTGCCAGCAAGTCTGGGGTCCTAGCGTCGAACACCGGGGAGCTGTTTTTT. As protein: CASKSGVLASNTGELFF. This chain connects TRBV2 to TRBJ2-2, with D possibly being TRBD2 (6 bases). This CDR3 spans 17 amino acids. The V gene's germline CDR1 is SNHLY and CDR2 FYNNEI. V was shortened by 7 bases and J by 0 bases, with 18 bases between the two germline ends.

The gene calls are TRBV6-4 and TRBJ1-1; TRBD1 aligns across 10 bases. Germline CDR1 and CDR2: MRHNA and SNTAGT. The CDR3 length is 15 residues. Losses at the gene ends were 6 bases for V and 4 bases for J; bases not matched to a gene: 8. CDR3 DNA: TGTGCCAGCAGACCCAGACAGGGGGCAGGCACTGAAGCTTTCTTT. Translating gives CASRPRQGAGTEAFF.

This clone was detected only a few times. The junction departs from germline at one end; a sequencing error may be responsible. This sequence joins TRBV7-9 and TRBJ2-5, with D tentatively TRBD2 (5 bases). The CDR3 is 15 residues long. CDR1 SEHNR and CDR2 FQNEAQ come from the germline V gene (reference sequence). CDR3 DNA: TGTTCCAGCAGCTTAGCGCGCGATAGTCAAGAGACCCAGTACTTC. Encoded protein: CSSSLARDSQETQYF.

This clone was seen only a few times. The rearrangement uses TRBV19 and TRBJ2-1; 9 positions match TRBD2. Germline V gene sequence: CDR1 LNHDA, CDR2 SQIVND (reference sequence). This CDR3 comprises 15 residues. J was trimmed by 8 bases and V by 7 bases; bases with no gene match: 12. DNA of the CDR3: TGTGCCAGTATCAGTGTAGCGGGAGAACGCCATGAGCAGTTCTTC. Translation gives CASISVAGERHEQFF.

The CDR3 coding sequence is TGTGCCAGCAGTCCCCCCGTGGGCGGGCGAAATTACAATGAGCAGTTCTTC. Translation: CASSPPVGGRNYNEQFF. The chain uses TRBV27 and TRBJ2-1; D is possibly TRBD2 (5 bases). The CDR3 loop spans 17 amino acids. The V gene's germline CDR1 is MNHEY and CDR2 SMNVEV (reference sequence). V dropped 5 bases and J dropped 4 bases, with 21 bases sitting between them.

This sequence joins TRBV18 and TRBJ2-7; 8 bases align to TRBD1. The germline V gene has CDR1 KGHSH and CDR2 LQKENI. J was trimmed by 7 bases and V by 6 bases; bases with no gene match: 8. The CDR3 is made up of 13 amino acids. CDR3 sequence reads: CASSPQGAKEQYF. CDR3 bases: TGTGCCAGCTCGCCCCAGGGGGCTAAAGAGCAGTACTTC.

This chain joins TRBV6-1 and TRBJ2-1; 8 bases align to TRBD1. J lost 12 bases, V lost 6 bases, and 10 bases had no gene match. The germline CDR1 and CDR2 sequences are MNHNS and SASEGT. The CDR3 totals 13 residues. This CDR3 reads CASSVTGVQGQFF. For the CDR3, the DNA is TGTGCCAGCAGCGTGACAGGGGTTCAGGGGCAGTTCTTC.